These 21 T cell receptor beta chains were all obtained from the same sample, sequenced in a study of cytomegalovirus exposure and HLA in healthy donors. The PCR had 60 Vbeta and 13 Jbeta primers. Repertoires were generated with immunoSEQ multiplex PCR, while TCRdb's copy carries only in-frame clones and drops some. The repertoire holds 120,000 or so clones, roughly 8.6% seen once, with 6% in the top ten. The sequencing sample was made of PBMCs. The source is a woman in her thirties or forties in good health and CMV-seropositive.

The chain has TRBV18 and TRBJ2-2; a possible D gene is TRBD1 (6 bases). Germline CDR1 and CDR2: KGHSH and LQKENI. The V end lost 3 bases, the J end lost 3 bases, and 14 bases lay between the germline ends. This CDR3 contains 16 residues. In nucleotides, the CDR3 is TGTGCCAGCTCACCTCAGGGGCCGGGCTACACCGGGGAGCTGTTTTTT. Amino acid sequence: CASSPQGPGYTGELFF. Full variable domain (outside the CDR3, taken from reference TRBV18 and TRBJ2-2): NAGVMQNPRHLVRRRGQEARLRCSPMKGHSHVYWYRQLPEEGLKFMVYLQKENIIDESGMPKERFSAEFPKEGPSILRIQQVVRGDSAAYFCASSPQGPGYTGELFFGEGSRLTVL.

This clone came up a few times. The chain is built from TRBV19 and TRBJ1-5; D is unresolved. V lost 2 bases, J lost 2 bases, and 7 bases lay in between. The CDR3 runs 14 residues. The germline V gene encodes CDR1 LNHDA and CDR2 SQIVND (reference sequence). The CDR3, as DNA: TGTGCCAGTAGTATAAGAACGGGCAATCAGCCCCAGCATTTT. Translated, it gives CASSIRTGNQPQHF.

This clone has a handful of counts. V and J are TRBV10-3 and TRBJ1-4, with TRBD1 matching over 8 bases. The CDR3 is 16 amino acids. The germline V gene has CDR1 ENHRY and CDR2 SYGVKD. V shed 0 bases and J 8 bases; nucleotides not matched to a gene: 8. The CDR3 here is CAISESTGERFEKLFF. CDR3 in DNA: TGTGCCATCAGTGAGTCGACAGGGGAGCGCTTCGAAAAACTGTTTTTT.

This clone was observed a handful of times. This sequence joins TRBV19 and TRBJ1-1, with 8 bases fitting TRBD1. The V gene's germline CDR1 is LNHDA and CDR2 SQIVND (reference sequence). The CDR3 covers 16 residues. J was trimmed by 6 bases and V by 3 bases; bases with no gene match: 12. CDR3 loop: CASSMTDLTGGAEAFF. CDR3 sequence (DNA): TGTGCCAGTAGTATGACCGACCTTACAGGGGGGGCTGAAGCTTTCTTT.

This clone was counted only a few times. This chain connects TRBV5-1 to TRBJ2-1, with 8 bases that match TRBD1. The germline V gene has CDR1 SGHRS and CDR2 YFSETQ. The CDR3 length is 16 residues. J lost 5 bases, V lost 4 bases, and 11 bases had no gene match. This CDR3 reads CASSRSAGQGNNEQFF. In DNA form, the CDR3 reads TGCGCCAGCAGCCGCTCGGCCGGACAGGGAAACAATGAGCAGTTCTTC.

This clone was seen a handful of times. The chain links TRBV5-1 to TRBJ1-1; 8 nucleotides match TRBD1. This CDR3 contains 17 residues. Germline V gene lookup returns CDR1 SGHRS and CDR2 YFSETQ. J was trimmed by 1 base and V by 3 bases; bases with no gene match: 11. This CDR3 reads CASSSWPRGPPNTEAFF. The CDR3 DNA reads TGCGCCAGCAGCTCTTGGCCCAGGGGGCCTCCGAACACTGAAGCTTTCTTT.

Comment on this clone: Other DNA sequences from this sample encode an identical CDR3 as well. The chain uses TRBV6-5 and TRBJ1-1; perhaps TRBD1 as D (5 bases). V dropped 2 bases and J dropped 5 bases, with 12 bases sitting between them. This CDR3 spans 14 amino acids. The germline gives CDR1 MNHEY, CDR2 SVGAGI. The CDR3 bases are TGTGCCAGCAGTTACGGCAGGGAGGGGACTGAAGCTTTCTTT. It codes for CASSYGREGTEAFF.

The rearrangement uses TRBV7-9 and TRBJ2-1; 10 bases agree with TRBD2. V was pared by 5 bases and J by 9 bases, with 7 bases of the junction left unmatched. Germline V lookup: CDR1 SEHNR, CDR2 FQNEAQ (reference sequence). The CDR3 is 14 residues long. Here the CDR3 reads CASSRRASGGEQFF. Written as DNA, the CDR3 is TGTGCCAGCAGCCGCCGGGCTAGCGGGGGTGAGCAGTTCTTC.

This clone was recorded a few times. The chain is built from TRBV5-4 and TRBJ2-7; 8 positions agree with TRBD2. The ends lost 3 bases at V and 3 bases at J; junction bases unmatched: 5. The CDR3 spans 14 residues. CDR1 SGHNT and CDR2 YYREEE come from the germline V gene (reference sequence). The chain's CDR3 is CASSSKAGGYEQYF. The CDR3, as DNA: TGTGCCAGCAGCTCCAAGGCGGGGGGCTACGAGCAGTACTTC.

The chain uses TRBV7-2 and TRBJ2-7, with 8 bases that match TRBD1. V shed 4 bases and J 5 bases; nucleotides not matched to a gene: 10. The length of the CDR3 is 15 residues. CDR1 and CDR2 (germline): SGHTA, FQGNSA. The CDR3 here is CASSYRQGTGDEQYF. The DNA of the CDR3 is TGTGCCAGCAGCTACCGACAGGGGACGGGCGACGAGCAGTACTTC.

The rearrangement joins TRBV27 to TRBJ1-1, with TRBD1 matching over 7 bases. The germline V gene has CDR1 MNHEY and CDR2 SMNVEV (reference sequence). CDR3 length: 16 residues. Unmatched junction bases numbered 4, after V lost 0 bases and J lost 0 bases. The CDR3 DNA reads TGTGCCAGCAGTTTATCGGTGGACAGGTTGAACACTGAAGCTTTCTTT. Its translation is CASSLSVDRLNTEAFF.

The CDR3 reads CASSFRASGFSSYEQYF. Here the CDR3 DNA reads TGTGCCAGCAGCTTCAGGGCTAGCGGGTTTTCCTCCTACGAGCAGTACTTC. J is TRBJ2-7 and V is TRBV11-2; TRBD2 matches at 8 bases. Germline loops: CDR1 SGHAT, CDR2 FQNNGV. The J segment lost 0 bases and the V segment lost 3 bases, leaving 10 bases of the junction unmatched. This CDR3 has 17 residues.

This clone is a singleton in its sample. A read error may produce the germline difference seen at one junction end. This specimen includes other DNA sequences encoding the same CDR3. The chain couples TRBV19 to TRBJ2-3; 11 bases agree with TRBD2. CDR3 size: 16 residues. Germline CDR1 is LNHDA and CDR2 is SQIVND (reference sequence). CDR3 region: CASTSSGGESTDTQYF. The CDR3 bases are TGTGCAAGTACCAGTAGCGGGGGGGAGAGCACAGATACGCAGTATTTT.

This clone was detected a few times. In DNA form, the CDR3 reads TGTGCCAGCAGCCCCCGGACAGGGTCGGGCGAGCAGTACTTC. Translated, it gives CASSPRTGSGEQYF. This chain links TRBV9 with TRBJ2-7, with 8 bases matching TRBD1. Germline CDR1 reads SGDLS; CDR2 reads YYNGEE. The CDR3 consists of 14 residues. Trimming at V came to 4 bases and at J to 6 bases, leaving 9 bases not matched to a gene.

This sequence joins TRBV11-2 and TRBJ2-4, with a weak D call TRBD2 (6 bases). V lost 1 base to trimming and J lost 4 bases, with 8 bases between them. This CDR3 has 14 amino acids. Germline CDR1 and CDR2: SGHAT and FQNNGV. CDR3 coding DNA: TGTGCCAGCAGCTTAGTGGAGGGGAAAAACATTCAGTACTTC. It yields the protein CASSLVEGKNIQYF.

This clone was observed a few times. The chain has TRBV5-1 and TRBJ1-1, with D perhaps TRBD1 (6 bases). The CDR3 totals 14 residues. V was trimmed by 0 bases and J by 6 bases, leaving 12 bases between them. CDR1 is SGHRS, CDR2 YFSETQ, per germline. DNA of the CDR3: TGCGCCAGCAGCTTGGGGTCCAGGGGCTCTGAAGCTTTCTTT. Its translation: CASSLGSRGSEAFF.

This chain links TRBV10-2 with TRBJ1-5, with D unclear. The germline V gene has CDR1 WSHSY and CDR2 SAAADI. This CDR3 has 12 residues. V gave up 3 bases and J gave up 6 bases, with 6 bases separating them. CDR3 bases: TGCGCCAGCAGTGACTTGAGTCAGCCCCAGCATTTT. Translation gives CASSDLSQPQHF.

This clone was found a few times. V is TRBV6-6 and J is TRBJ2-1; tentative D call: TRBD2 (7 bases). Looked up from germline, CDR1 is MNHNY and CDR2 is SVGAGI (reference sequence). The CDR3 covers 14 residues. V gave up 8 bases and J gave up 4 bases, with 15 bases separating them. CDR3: CASLAGANYNEQFF. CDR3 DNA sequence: TGTGCCAGCCTTGCGGGGGCGAATTACAATGAGCAGTTCTTC.

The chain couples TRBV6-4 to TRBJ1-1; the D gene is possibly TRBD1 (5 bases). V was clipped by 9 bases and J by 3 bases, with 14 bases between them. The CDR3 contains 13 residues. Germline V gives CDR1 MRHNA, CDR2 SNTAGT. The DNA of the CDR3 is TGTGCCAGTCATGGTCGGGGGTACACTGAAGCTTTCTTT. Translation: CASHGRGYTEAFF.

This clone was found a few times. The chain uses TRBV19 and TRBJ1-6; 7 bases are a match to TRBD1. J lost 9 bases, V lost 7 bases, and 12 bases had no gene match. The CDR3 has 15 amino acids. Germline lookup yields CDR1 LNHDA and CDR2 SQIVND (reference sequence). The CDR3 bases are TGTGCCAGTACCATAGGAGGGGGCATCAGTTCACCCCTCCACTTT. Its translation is CASTIGGGISSPLHF.

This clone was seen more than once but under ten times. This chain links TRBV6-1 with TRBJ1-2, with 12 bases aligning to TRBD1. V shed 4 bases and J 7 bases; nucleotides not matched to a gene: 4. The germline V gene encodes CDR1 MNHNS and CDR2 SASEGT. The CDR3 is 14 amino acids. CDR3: CASSGGTGGRGYTF. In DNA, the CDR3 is TGTGCCAGCAGTGGGGGGACAGGGGGCCGTGGCTACACCTTC.